The clone carrying this T cell receptor (beta chain) has at least ten counts. No antigen is known for it. This sample stems from a study of regulatory T cells in long-lasting Graves disease. Study-level results: Thyroid tissue went unexamined; only peripheral blood was analyzed.

Time point given: persistent/refractory GD, antithyroid drugs over 5 years with positive TRAb. Extracted RNA from PBMCs served as the source of the TCR library. Combining iRepertoire HTBI primers with Arm-PCR of CDR3 regions, the authors built TCR beta libraries. A single record per CDR3 protein comes from TCRdb applying MiXCR to the multiplex PCR reads. The table has fewer than 600,000 distinct CDR3 sequences, less than 25% seen once. V lost 5 bases and J lost 3; bases outside the gene matches: 11. The CDR3 covers 16 residues. CDR1 is MDHEN, CDR2 SYDVKM, per germline. The sequences come from peripheral blood mononuclear cells (PBMCs), collected when the disease was refractory, from a patient treated with antithyroid drugs. This chain links TRBV28 with TRBJ2-7, with 9 bases fitting TRBD1. This TCR derives from a female donor with Graves disease. CDR3 loop: CASSKGPGTGSYEQYF. CDR3 DNA sequence: TGTGCCAGCAGTAAAGGCCCCGGGACAGGGAGCTACGAGCAGTACTTC.